Listed here are 28 T cell receptor beta chains from one sample, sequenced in a study of blood T cell repertoires in COVID-19. TCRdb's copy holds only in-frame clones and misses some; the assay was immunoSEQ multiplex PCR. The sample holds more than 20,000 clones; approximately 87% are singletons and the top ten take about 7.4%. Material for sequencing was peripheral blood. Receptors originate from a human donor in a cohort sampled during active COVID-19.

This rearrangement joins TRBV14 to TRBJ2-7, with 12 positions matching TRBD1. The CDR3 is 14 residues long. J lost 10 bases, V lost 1 base, and 5 bases had no gene match. The germline CDR1 and CDR2 sequences are SGHDN and FVKESK. The CDR3 DNA reads as TGTGCCAGCAGCCAAGCCGGGACAGGGGGCGCTCAGTACTTC. Translated: CASSQAGTGGAQYF.

The chain joins TRBV6-5 to TRBJ1-2; possibly TRBD1 for D (5 bases). This CDR3 is built from 12 residues. The ends were cut back, 6 bases at V and 2 bases at J, with 7 bases in the middle. Germline V lookup: CDR1 MNHEY, CDR2 SVGAGI. The CDR3 loop is CASRQGNYGYTF. CDR3 nucleotide sequence: TGTGCCAGCAGGCAGGGAAACTATGGCTACACCTTC.

The count of this clone is one. The genes are TRBV28 and TRBJ1-1, with D possibly being TRBD1 (6 bases). With 3 bases removed from V and 6 bases from J, the gap between germline ends came to 14 bases. From germline, CDR1 is MDHEN and CDR2 SYDVKM. The CDR3 contains 14 residues. CDR3 in DNA: TGTGCCAGCAGTTTTACGGGGGGCAGGGCTGAAGCTTTCTTT. Translation gives CASSFTGGRAEAFF.

V usage is TRBV6-6 and J usage is TRBJ1-1; D is unclear. Germline assignment: CDR1 MNHNY and CDR2 SVGAGI (reference sequence). V was shortened by 5 bases and J by 1 base, with 5 bases between the two germline ends. The length of the CDR3 is 12 residues. The CDR3 nucleotides are TGTGCCAGCAGTGGGAGGAACACTGAAGCTTTCTTT. This encodes CASSGRNTEAFF.

This chain links TRBV7-8 with TRBJ1-1; D might be TRBD1 (6 bases). This CDR3 is built from 13 residues. Germline CDR1 SGHVS, CDR2 FQNEAQ. Trimming shortened V by 2 bases and J by 11 bases, and 15 bases separated the two germline ends. Here the CDR3 DNA reads TGTGCCAGCAGCTTAAGGGGGGGGAGTCCGGCTTTCTTT. Translated: CASSLRGGSPAFF.

The chain is built from TRBV4-2 and TRBJ2-1, with TRBD2 matching over 11 bases. Germline CDR1 reads LGHNA; CDR2 reads YNFKEQ. There are 15 residues in the CDR3. V trimming: 3 bases; J trimming: 10 bases; junction bases outside the gene matches: 8. The CDR3 region is CASSQEVAGGREQFF. The CDR3 DNA reads TGTGCCAGCAGCCAGGAGGTAGCGGGAGGGAGGGAGCAGTTCTTC.

This chain links TRBV19 with TRBJ2-1; 8 positions match TRBD2. CDR3 size: 14 residues. V shed 5 bases, J shed 7 bases, and the junction held 7 bases outside the gene matches. Germline CDR1 and CDR2: LNHDA and SQIVND (reference sequence). The CDR3, as DNA: TGTGCCAGTAGTCCAAAAGGGACTAGGAATGAGCAGTTCTTC. This translates into CASSPKGTRNEQFF. Together with reference TRBV19 and TRBJ2-1, the CDR3 gives the full variable domain: DGGITQSPKYLFRKEGQNVTLSCEQNLNHDAMYWYRQDPGQGLRLIYYSQIVNDFQKGDIAEGYSVSREKKESFPLTVTSAQKNPTAFYLCASSPKGTRNEQFFGPGTRLTVL.

The V call is TRBV27, the J call TRBJ1-1; the D gene is possibly TRBD1 (5 bases). There are 15 residues in the CDR3. V lost 3 bases to trimming and J lost 2 bases, with 13 bases between them. CDR1 and CDR2 (germline): MNHEY, SMNVEV (reference sequence). This chain's CDR3 is CASSFDTRVNTEAFF. CDR3 sequence (DNA): TGTGCCAGCAGTTTCGATACCAGGGTCAACACTGAAGCTTTCTTT.

This chain joins TRBV18 and TRBJ1-5; 8 nucleotides match TRBD1. Trimming took 4 bases from V and 11 from J; bases not matched to a gene: 13. The CDR3 totals 15 residues. Germline CDR1 KGHSH, CDR2 LQKENI. In DNA form, the CDR3 reads TGTGCCAGCTCACGAGACAGGGGCCCAGGTGAGTCCCAGCATTTT. The encoded protein is CASSRDRGPGESQHF.

The chain couples TRBV4-3 to TRBJ2-7, with no clear D. Trimming cost V 0 bases and J 0 bases, with 6 bases left between them. Germline CDR1 LGHNA, CDR2 YSLEER. The CDR3 is 14 residues long. CDR3 sequence reads: CASSQEPDSYEQYF. Here the CDR3 DNA reads TGCGCCAGCAGCCAAGAGCCAGACTCCTACGAGCAGTACTTC.

CDR3 in amino acids: CASSRDRGSSEAFF. As DNA, the CDR3 is TGTGCCAGCAGTCGGGACAGGGGAAGTTCTGAAGCTTTCTTT. The chain has TRBV27 and TRBJ1-1; 10 bases map to TRBD1. With V trimmed by 5 bases and J by 6 bases, 6 bases remained unmatched. There are 14 residues in the CDR3. Per germline, CDR1 MNHEY and CDR2 SMNVEV (reference sequence).

V and J are TRBV5-1 and TRBJ1-3, with 7 bases aligning to TRBD1. CDR3 length: 15 residues. CDR1 is SGHRS, CDR2 YFSETQ, per germline. V shed 4 bases, J shed 12 bases, and the junction held 16 bases outside the gene matches. CDR3 region: CASSLGQDRVPDIYF. For the CDR3, the DNA is TGCGCCAGCAGCCTAGGACAGGATAGGGTACCGGACATATATTTT.

The chain links TRBV7-9 to TRBJ2-3, with TRBD2 matching over 7 bases. With V trimmed by 5 bases and J by 3 bases, 8 bases remained unmatched. Germline V CDR1 and CDR2: SEHNR, FQNEAQ (reference sequence). This CDR3 has 15 residues. CDR3 sequence: CASSGGGTYTDTQYF. CDR3 DNA: TGTGCCAGCAGCGGCGGGGGAACTTATACAGATACGCAGTATTTT.

The chain is built from TRBV28 and TRBJ2-7, with 8 nucleotides matching TRBD1. This CDR3 contains 14 residues. With 3 bases clipped from V and 5 bases from J, the junction kept 6 bases outside the gene matches. CDR1 and CDR2 (germline): MDHEN, SYDVKM. The CDR3 protein is CASSFRTGLNEQYF. Here the CDR3 DNA reads TGTGCCAGCAGTTTCCGGACAGGGTTAAACGAGCAGTACTTC.

In this sample, this clone turned up once. The genes are TRBV21-1 and TRBJ2-4; TRBD1, the D gene given by the table, was not confirmed from the DNA. TRBV21-1 is a pseudogene locus. CDR3 size: 13 residues. The CDR3 here is CASSPGTAHSLYF. The CDR3 DNA follows: TGTGCCAGCAGTCCCGGGACAGCGCATTCTTTGTACTTC.

This chain links TRBV19 with TRBJ1-5, with D uncertain. CDR3 length equals 15 residues. Trimming took off 5 bases at V and 3 bases at J, with 14 bases between the two ends. The germline V gene has CDR1 LNHDA and CDR2 SQIVND (reference sequence). The CDR3 is CASSRRDYINQPQHF. The DNA for the CDR3 is TGTGCCAGTAGTCGAAGAGACTACATCAATCAGCCCCAGCATTTT. The full variable domain, rest sourced from reference TRBV19 and TRBJ1-5, is DGGITQSPKYLFRKEGQNVTLSCEQNLNHDAMYWYRQDPGQGLRLIYYSQIVNDFQKGDIAEGYSVSREKKESFPLTVTSAQKNPTAFYLCASSRRDYINQPQHFGDGTRLSIL.

V and J are TRBV5-4 and TRBJ2-1; 10 nucleotides align to TRBD1. Trimming at V came to 9 bases and at J to 6 bases, leaving 9 bases not matched to a gene. The CDR3 totals 14 residues. The germline V gene has CDR1 SGHNT and CDR2 YYREEE (reference sequence). The CDR3 coding sequence is TGTGCCACCGGGGGACAGGGGCCCCCCAATGAGCAGTTCTTC. It encodes CATGGQGPPNEQFF.

The sample holds one count of this clone. The chain couples TRBV28 to TRBJ1-4; 7 nucleotides agree with TRBD1. The CDR3 contains 16 residues. Germline V CDR1 and CDR2: MDHEN, SYDVKM. J was trimmed by 4 bases and V by 6 bases; bases with no gene match: 11. The CDR3 DNA is TGTGCCAGCAGGGCCCTTGACAGGGTTGGTAATGAAAAACTGTTTTTT. It specifies CASRALDRVGNEKLFF. Supplemented by reference TRBV28 and TRBJ1-4, the full variable domain reads DVKVTQSSRYLVKRTGEKVFLECVQDMDHENMFWYRQDPGLGLRLIYFSYDVKMKEKGDIPEGYSVSREKKERFSLILESASTNQTSMYLCASRALDRVGNEKLFFGSGTQLSVL.

The chain uses TRBV6-5 and TRBJ2-7, with 7 positions matching TRBD2. Germline assignment: CDR1 MNHEY and CDR2 SVGAGI. The CDR3 is 14 amino acids. Unmatched junction bases numbered 16, after V lost 11 bases and J lost 6 bases. The chain's CDR3 is CAGGGRRETGEQYF. In DNA form, the CDR3 reads TGTGCCGGGGGAGGGCGGAGGGAGACTGGCGAGCAGTACTTC.

This clone has only one observation. This rearrangement joins TRBV5-1 to TRBJ1-3; 7 positions agree with TRBD1. This CDR3 contains 17 residues. Germline CDR1 and CDR2: SGHRS and YFSETQ. After removal of 4 bases from V and 1 base from J, the junction contained 11 bases not matched to a gene. CDR3 residues: CASSPRQGVISGNTIYF. The CDR3 bases are TGCGCCAGCAGCCCGAGACAGGGAGTGATTTCTGGAAACACCATATATTTT.

The rearrangement joins TRBV2 to TRBJ2-3; a possible D gene is TRBD1 (6 bases). CDR1 is SNHLY, CDR2 FYNNEI, per germline. CDR3 length: 14 amino acids. The V and J ends lost 5 bases and 5 bases respectively, with 14 bases between them. CDR3 region: CASSSARGKDTQYF. The CDR3 nucleotides read TGTGCCAGCAGTAGTGCCAGGGGAAAAGATACGCAGTATTTT.

The chain is built from TRBV12-5 and TRBJ1-2, with no clear D. This CDR3 is built from 14 residues. Trimming shortened V by 4 bases and J by 8 bases, and 17 bases separated the two germline ends. Germline V gene lookup returns CDR1 LGHNT and CDR2 FRNRAP. The CDR3 sequence is CASGSPGSRLGYTF. In nucleotides, the CDR3 is TGTGCTAGTGGTTCCCCCGGGAGTCGATTAGGCTACACCTTC.

This clone was recorded once. CDR3 sequence (DNA): TGTGCCAGCAGCTTGAGCGGGGGGCCCTACTATGGCTACACCTTC. Protein sequence: CASSLSGGPYYGYTF. The chain carries TRBV5-6 and TRBJ1-2; perhaps TRBD1 as D (6 bases). The CDR3 has 15 residues. Between the trimmed V and J ends, which lost 1 base and 3 bases, there was a span of 13 bases. Per the germline V gene, CDR1 is SGHDT and CDR2 is YYEEEE.

The chain combines TRBV5-4 with TRBJ2-7; possibly TRBD2 for D (5 bases). The germline V and J ends were trimmed by 0 bases and 7 bases, with 11 bases remaining between them. Looked up from germline, CDR1 is SGHNT and CDR2 is YYREEE (reference sequence). This CDR3 has 13 residues. CDR3 nucleotide sequence: TGTGCCAGCAGCTTGGATGCCGGCGGGGAGCAGTACTTC. Encoded protein: CASSLDAGGEQYF. Full variable domain (rest looked up from reference TRBV5-4 and TRBJ2-7): ETGVTQSPTHLIKTRGQQVTLRCSSQSGHNTVSWYQQALGQGPQFIFQYYREEENGRGNFPPRFSGLQFPNYSSELNVNALELDDSALYLCASSLDAGGEQYFGPGTRLTVT.

The chain carries TRBV18 and TRBJ1-4; tentatively, D is TRBD1 (5 bases). Germline CDR1 is KGHSH and CDR2 is LQKENI. V lost 2 bases, J lost 5 bases, and 9 bases lay in between. This CDR3 comprises 14 residues. The CDR3 protein is CASSPMTENEKLFF. In nucleotides, the CDR3 is TGTGCCAGCTCACCAATGACAGAGAATGAAAAACTGTTTTTT.

The rearrangement links TRBV5-1 to TRBJ2-5, with D unresolved. The germline V and J ends were trimmed by 5 bases and 0 bases, with 8 bases remaining between them. Germline loops: CDR1 SGHRS, CDR2 YFSETQ. This CDR3 contains 13 residues. The CDR3 protein is CASRAQYQETQYF. CDR3 DNA: TGCGCCAGCAGGGCTCAGTACCAAGAGACCCAGTACTTC.

This chain connects TRBV7-2 to TRBJ2-1; tentatively, D is TRBD2 (7 bases). This CDR3 is built from 17 residues. CDR1 and CDR2 from the germline V gene are SGHTA and FQGNSA. Trimming pared 3 bases from V and 0 bases from J, leaving 15 bases between. This CDR3 is CASSFGAGAHSYNEQFF. CDR3 nucleotides: TGTGCCAGCAGCTTCGGGGCGGGGGCCCACTCCTACAATGAGCAGTTCTTC.

The chain couples TRBV6-6 to TRBJ2-5, with TRBD1 identical over 7 bases. J gave up 0 bases and V 5 bases, and 12 bases lay outside the gene matches. Germline lookup yields CDR1 MNHNY and CDR2 SVGAGI (reference sequence). This CDR3 spans 17 amino acids. CDR3: CASSRFGQALNQETQYF. The CDR3 nucleotides are TGTGCCAGCAGTAGATTTGGACAGGCCCTAAACCAAGAGACCCAGTACTTC.